This T cell receptor (beta chain) was profiled in a study of blood T cell repertoires in COVID-19. Background on the study: Samples representing acute and convalescent COVID-19 were sourced from the United States, Italy and Spain.

Generated by immunoSEQ multiplex PCR, the TCRdb table keeps only in-frame clones and is missing some. Among around 190,000 clones, 83% were seen once, and the ten largest hold less than 10%. Followed longitudinally, the Seattle patients had been enrolled during active infection. The sample consisted of peripheral blood. The receptor was derived from a woman in her 70s with COVID-19, enrolled during active disease.

The CDR3 reads CASSAGPGGLEQYF. CDR3 DNA: TGCGCCAGCAGTGCAGGTCCCGGGGGTCTCGAGCAGTACTTC. This sequence joins TRBV10-1 and TRBJ2-7, with D possibly matching TRBD2 (6 bases). The V and J ends lost 4 bases and 6 bases respectively, with 16 bases between them. This CDR3 has 14 amino acids. From germline, CDR1 is WNHNN and CDR2 SYGVQD (reference sequence).